One sample yielded the 6 T cell receptor beta chains listed below, sequenced in a study of T cell repertoires in cytomegalovirus infection. MiXCR was run by TCRdb on the reads, yielding one entry per CDR3 protein. Of about 80,000 distinct CDR3 sequences in the sample, 3.7% were seen once. Sequenced material: PBMCs. All receptors derive from a human donor in good health (CMV status not recorded). Some clones in this sample may be carry-over from other donors' samples.

This clonotype was counted many times. The chain couples TRBV2 to TRBJ2-2; no firm D call. Trimming shortened V by 2 bases and J by 2 bases, and 6 bases separated the two germline ends. The CDR3 contains 14 residues. Germline-derived CDR1 and CDR2 are SNHLY and FYNNEI. The CDR3, as DNA: TGTGCCAGCAGTGAACCAGTCAACACCGGGGAGCTGTTTTTT. Its protein is CASSEPVNTGELFF.

This clonotype has ten or more counts. The chain is built from TRBV11-3 and TRBJ1-1; tentative D call: TRBD1 (5 bases). V was shortened by 5 bases and J by 4 bases, with 14 bases between the two germline ends. This CDR3 contains 14 residues. Germline V lookup: CDR1 SGHNT, CDR2 YENEEA. The CDR3 region is CASSRGGASTEAFF. CDR3 DNA sequence: TGTGCCAGCAGCCGAGGTGGGGCGAGCACTGAAGCTTTCTTT.

This clonotype was seen repeatedly, ten times or more. V usage is TRBV6-6 and J usage is TRBJ1-4; D ambiguous. V was clipped by 6 bases and J by 8 bases, with 13 bases between them. The CDR3 is 13 residues long. Germline V gene sequence: CDR1 MNHNY, CDR2 SVGAGI (reference sequence). The CDR3 DNA sequence: TGTGCCAGCAGGGAGCAATCGCCAGAAAAACTGTTTTTT. This codes for CASREQSPEKLFF.

This clonotype appeared many times. The chain is built from TRBV28 and TRBJ1-2; D unclear. V lost 5 bases and J 0 bases, leaving 13 bases between the germline ends. Germline V CDR1 and CDR2: MDHEN, SYDVKM. The CDR3 is made up of 15 amino acids. This CDR3 is CASSTAVGANYGYTF. CDR3 in DNA: TGTGCCAGCAGTACGGCGGTCGGAGCTAACTATGGCTACACCTTC.

This clonotype showed up many times. CDR3 in amino acids: CASSQRHSGGGDTQYF. The CDR3 nucleotides read TGCGCCAGCAGCCAACGACATAGCGGGGGTGGAGATACGCAGTATTTT. The chain links TRBV4-3 to TRBJ2-3; 9 positions match TRBD2. Germline CDR1 is LGHNA and CDR2 is YSLEER. V gave up 2 bases and J gave up 5 bases; unmatched junction bases: 8. The CDR3 covers 16 residues.

This clonotype occurred many times. The chain is built from TRBV7-2 and TRBJ1-3; D unclear. Looked up from germline, CDR1 is SGHTA and CDR2 is FQGNSA. The CDR3 has 15 residues. Trimming took off 5 bases at V and 3 bases at J, with 14 bases between the two ends. The CDR3 here is CASSPPVGYGNTIYF. CDR3 DNA sequence: TGTGCCAGCAGCCCCCCTGTGGGGTATGGAAACACCATATATTTT.